The clone carrying this T cell receptor (beta chain) was recorded only once. The cohort comprised adults aged about 18 to 90 years residing in around 25 US areas. Participant-reported clinical history was the basis for cohort assignment. This sample is part of a study of blood T cell repertoires in COVID-19. Study in general: PBMCs, B-cell-depleted T cells, or T cells provided the cDNA or gDNA that made up the material.

TCRdb's copy holds only in-frame clones and misses some; the assay was immunoSEQ multiplex PCR. The sample shows 45,000 to 55,000 clones, around 73% of them seen only once. The CDR3 extends over 17 amino acids. Germline assignment: CDR1 MNHNS and CDR2 SASEGT. Between the trimmed V and J ends, which lost 2 bases and 0 bases, there was a span of 14 bases. This chain joins TRBV6-1 and TRBJ2-4; a possible D gene is TRBD2 (6 bases). The clonotype comes from a woman aged 45-60 years with acute COVID-19. The sample taken for sequencing was PBMCs or T cells enriched from blood (not recorded which). DNA of the CDR3: TGTGCCAGCAGTGAATGGGACTCCGGTCTAGCCAAAAACATTCAGTACTTC. Translating gives CASSEWDSGLAKNIQYF.